This entry lists 17 T cell receptor beta chains sequenced from one sample in a study of T cell responses to AZD1222 COVID-19 vaccine. Profiling relied on immunoSEQ multiplex PCR, and the TCRdb table lists in-frame clones only, not all of them. The data contain fewer than 130,000 clones, around 81% of them seen just once; the ten biggest clones take up roughly 4.8%. The starting material was peripheral blood, obtained on day 0 of AZD1222 vaccination. The source is an adult in good health.

V is TRBV14 and J is TRBJ1-1; the D gene is possibly TRBD1 (6 bases). The CDR3 length is 16 residues. Trimming removed 3 bases at V and 1 base at J, with 15 bases between. The germline V gene encodes CDR1 SGHDN and CDR2 FVKESK. The CDR3 loop reads CASSHLTGGSNTEAFF. For the CDR3, the DNA is TGTGCCAGCAGCCACCTCACGGGGGGCTCGAACACTGAAGCTTTCTTT.

The chain uses TRBV7-2 and TRBJ1-1; D perhaps matches TRBD1 (5 bases). Germline-derived CDR1 and CDR2 are SGHTA and FQGNSA. This CDR3 has 13 amino acids. The V end was cut by 4 bases, the J end by 1 base, with 7 bases between. Here the CDR3 DNA reads TGTGCCAGCAGCTGGGGGGGGAACACTGAAGCTTTCTTT. It encodes CASSWGGNTEAFF.

The chain couples TRBV7-6 to TRBJ1-5; 8 positions agree with TRBD1. V shed 0 bases, J shed 7 bases, and the junction held 5 bases outside the gene matches. This CDR3 has 15 residues. Germline V CDR1 and CDR2: SGHVS, FNYEAQ. In DNA form, the CDR3 reads TGTGCCAGCAGCTTAGCATCAGGGGGCGGACAGCCCCAGCATTTT. It yields the protein CASSLASGGGQPQHF.

This clone appeared a single time. The chain employs TRBV3-1 (or the pseudogene TRBV3-2) and TRBJ2-3; 8 bases map to TRBD2. CDR1 and CDR2 from the germline V gene are LGHDT and YNNKEL (reference sequence). Trimming at V came to 4 bases and at J to 2 bases, leaving 5 bases not matched to a gene. CDR3 length: 15 amino acids. CDR3: CASSRAGGPTDTQYF. The DNA of the CDR3 is TGTGCCAGCAGCCGGGCGGGAGGCCCCACAGATACGCAGTATTTT.

The J gene is TRBJ1-2, the V gene TRBV5-1; TRBD1 agrees at 7 bases. The germline V gene encodes CDR1 SGHRS and CDR2 YFSETQ. The CDR3 contains 18 residues. V lost 0 bases to trimming and J lost 1 base; unmatched junction nucleotides: 12. The CDR3 region has the DNA TGCGCCAGCAGCTTGGGATCGACAGGGCGACTGTTTAACTATGGCTACACCTTC. Amino acid sequence: CASSLGSTGRLFNYGYTF.

The J gene is TRBJ2-3, the V gene TRBV24-1, with TRBD1 matching 7 bases. V lost 6 bases, J lost 2 bases, and 7 bases stayed unmatched. The CDR3 spans 15 residues. CDR1 KGHDR and CDR2 SFDVKD come from the germline V gene. Written as DNA, the CDR3 is TGTGCCACCAGTTCGGCGACAGGGACCACAGATACGCAGTATTTT. This codes for CATSSATGTTDTQYF.

This clone qualifies as medium-sized. The rearrangement uses TRBV12-3 or TRBV12-4 and TRBJ2-5; D is possibly TRBD2 (6 bases). Trimming removed 8 bases from V and 1 base from J, with 8 bases in between. This CDR3 spans 12 amino acids. The CDR3 nucleotides are TGTGCCAGCCACGGGGGCCAAGAGACCCAGTACTTC. As protein: CASHGGQETQYF.

V gene TRBV5-1 combines with J gene TRBJ2-3, with unresolved D. The CDR3 extends over 13 amino acids. Germline CDR1 and CDR2: SGHRS and YFSETQ. The V gene lost 4 bases and the J gene lost 2 bases, with 8 bases spanning the gap. DNA for the CDR3: TGCGCCAGCAGCAAAACCTCCACAGATACGCAGTATTTT. Its protein is CASSKTSTDTQYF.

This clone has more than one count but fewer than ten. The chain is built from TRBV28 and TRBJ1-1; 7 bases agree with TRBD1. Trimming cost V 11 bases and J 1 base; bases outside gene matches: 7. The CDR3 is 13 amino acids. CDR1 MDHEN and CDR2 SYDVKM come from the germline V gene. CDR3 region: CAFKGAGNTEAFF. CDR3 DNA: TGTGCCTTTAAGGGGGCCGGGAACACTGAAGCTTTCTTT.

CDR3 amino acids: CASSGDRGGYTF. Here the CDR3 DNA reads TGTGCCAGCAGTGGCGACAGGGGTGGCTACACCTTC. The rearrangement joins TRBV6-6 to TRBJ1-2, with TRBD1 identical over 8 bases. The CDR3 loop spans 12 amino acids. Germline loops: CDR1 MNHNY, CDR2 SVGAGI (reference sequence). Unmatched junction bases numbered 3, after V lost 5 bases and J lost 7 bases.

The V and J genes are TRBV10-3 and TRBJ2-7, with 16 bases that match TRBD2. V shed 4 bases, J shed 2 bases, and the junction held 2 bases outside the gene matches. The germline V gene encodes CDR1 ENHRY and CDR2 SYGVKD. The CDR3 contains 16 residues. Here the CDR3 DNA reads TGTGCCATCAGTGCCGGGACTAGCGGGGGGGCCTACGAGCAGTACTTC. This gives the protein CAISAGTSGGAYEQYF.

The chain is built from TRBV10-1 and TRBJ1-1; D is ambiguous. This CDR3 spans 13 amino acids. Trimming removed 3 bases from V and 6 bases from J, with 11 bases in between. Germline V gene lookup returns CDR1 WNHNN and CDR2 SYGVQD (reference sequence). The CDR3 region has the DNA TGCGCCAGCAGTGAAAGGGTGATGGCTGAAGCTTTCTTT. Translating gives CASSERVMAEAFF.

The V gene is TRBV19, the J gene TRBJ2-5; TRBD2 agrees at 11 bases. This CDR3 comprises 15 residues. Germline-derived CDR1 and CDR2 are LNHDA and SQIVND (reference sequence). The trim removed 10 bases at V and 5 bases at J, leaving 12 bases unmatched. The CDR3 sequence: CATTSGGGLRETQYF. CDR3 bases: TGTGCCACCACTAGCGGGGGAGGCTTACGGGAGACCCAGTACTTC.

The genes are TRBV4-1 and TRBJ2-5, with 10 bases aligning to TRBD2. After removal of 4 bases from V and 1 base from J, the junction contained 9 bases not matched to a gene. The CDR3 sequence is 17 residues long. CDR1 and CDR2 (germline): MGHRA, YSYEKL. The DNA of the CDR3 is TGCGCCAGCAGCCTAGCGGGAGGCGTACAGGCCCAAGAGACCCAGTACTTC. This gives the protein CASSLAGGVQAQETQYF.

This clone was seen a few times. V usage is TRBV3-1 (or the pseudogene TRBV3-2) and J usage is TRBJ2-1; D might be TRBD2 (7 bases). There are 16 residues in the CDR3. The V end was cut by 0 bases, the J end by 5 bases, with 14 bases between. Germline CDR1 and CDR2: LGHDT and YNNKEL (reference sequence). CDR3: CASSQDQGGVDNEQFF. For the CDR3, the DNA is TGTGCCAGCAGCCAAGATCAAGGGGGGGTTGACAATGAGCAGTTCTTC.

This chain joins TRBV3-1 (or the pseudogene TRBV3-2) and TRBJ2-7; 10 bases match TRBD2. The ends lost 4 bases at V and 5 bases at J; junction bases unmatched: 14. The CDR3 is made up of 17 amino acids. The germline V gene has CDR1 LGHDT and CDR2 YNNKEL (reference sequence). CDR3 residues: CASSPGVAGGPRDEQYF. CDR3 nucleotides: TGTGCCAGCAGCCCGGGGGTAGCGGGAGGTCCCCGTGACGAGCAGTACTTC.

The rearrangement joins TRBV10-3 to TRBJ1-2; D gene unclear. The CDR3 covers 12 residues. Germline CDR1 is ENHRY and CDR2 is SYGVKD. V gave up 3 bases and J gave up 6 bases, with 8 bases separating them. CDR3 in amino acids: CAISDKADGYTF. CDR3 sequence (DNA): TGTGCCATCAGTGATAAGGCGGATGGCTACACCTTC.